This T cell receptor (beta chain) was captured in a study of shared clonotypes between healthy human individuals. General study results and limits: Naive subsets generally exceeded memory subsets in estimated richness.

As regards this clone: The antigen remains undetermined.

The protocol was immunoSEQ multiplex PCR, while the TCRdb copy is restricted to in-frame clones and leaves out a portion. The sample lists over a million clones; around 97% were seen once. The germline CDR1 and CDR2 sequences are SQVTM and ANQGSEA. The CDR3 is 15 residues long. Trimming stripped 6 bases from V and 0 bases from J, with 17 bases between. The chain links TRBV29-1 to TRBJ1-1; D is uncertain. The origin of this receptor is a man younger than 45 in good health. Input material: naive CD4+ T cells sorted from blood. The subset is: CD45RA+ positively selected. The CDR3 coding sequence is TGCAGCGTCGAGAAAGAGGATTTCATGAACACTGAAGCTTTCTTT. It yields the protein CSVEKEDFMNTEAFF.